These T cell receptor beta chains were read from a single sample in a study of cytomegalovirus exposure and HLA in healthy donors. Method: immunoSEQ multiplex PCR; TCRdb's copy keeps in-frame clones and lacks some. Among hundreds of thousands of clones listed, about 83% were seen once. The sequenced sample was PBMCs. These receptors were obtained from a man aged 18 to 29 in good health and CMV-seronegative. The conserved cysteine and the conserved F or W are not part of the CDR3 here. Each record gives: clone size, CDR3 length, J gene, V gene, D gene, CDR3 protein. A D gene is named only where the DNA matches it firmly. Some rows have no size entry. The others give once, few or many, or a class for an expanded clone.

>.|11|TRBJ1-6|TRBV5-6|.
ASSFGRGSPLH
>once|13|TRBJ1-3|TRBV5-4|.
ASRNGQISGNTIY
>few|12|TRBJ1-5|TRBV7-6|.
ASSLGQGHQPQH
>.|9|TRBJ2-2|TRBV30|.
AWSGVGELF
>.|11|TRBJ2-7|TRBV5-6|TRBD1
ASSLPGGHEQY
>.|12|TRBJ2-7|TRBV7-6|TRBD1
ASSLGGQYYEQY
>.|13|TRBJ2-7|TRBV5-6|TRBD1
ASSLVGQGFYEQY
>.|11|TRBJ1-5|TRBV19|.
ASSIHRGGPQH
>.|15|TRBJ2-3|TRBV5-6|TRBD1
ASSGTTGGTGTDTQY
>.|12|TRBJ2-5|TRBV28|.
ASSATGTRETQY
>.|13|TRBJ2-1|TRBV27|TRBD1
ASSSGTGGYNEQF
>once|13|TRBJ2-7|TRBV27|.
ASSFRWAEGYEQY
>.|12|TRBJ2-7|TRBV15|.
ATSRDRTQYEQY
>.|13|TRBJ2-1|TRBV27|TRBD2
ASSPRGGKGNEQF
>.|15|TRBJ2-7|TRBV7-9|.
ASSPHGTPIPSYEQY
>.|14|TRBJ2-7|TRBV10-1|.
ASRRRAGTTPYEQY
>.|14|TRBJ2-1|TRBV28|.
ASSLYRRYLYNEQF
>.|11|TRBJ2-3|TRBV4-1|.
ASRHTDKDTQY
>.|9|TRBJ1-2|TRBV20-1|TRBD1
SLNRGQGYT
>.|13|TRBJ2-2|TRBV6-4|TRBD2
ASTMTSGDTGELF
>.|10|TRBJ2-7|TRBV2|.
ASFWGTYEQY
>.|15|TRBJ2-1|TRBV10-1|.
ASSAASGASSYNEQF
>.|14|TRBJ2-6|TRBV7-9|TRBD2
ATHGGGSSGANVLT
>.|12|TRBJ2-5|TRBV18|.
ASSPSGQSETQY
>few|12|TRBJ2-3|TRBV2|.
ASRAGTQGDTQY
>.|13|TRBJ2-7|TRBV5-1|TRBD2
ASSVTGTSGDEQY
>.|13|TRBJ2-2|TRBV10-3|TRBD1
AISAATGAGGELF
>.|13|TRBJ1-2|TRBV4-3|TRBD1
ASSQTGQGLGGYT
>.|12|TRBJ2-1|TRBV11-2|.
ASSFRGSYNEQF
>.|13|TRBJ2-1|TRBV19|.
ASSIQGLPYNEQF
>.|11|TRBJ2-7|TRBV28|.
ASSFQDRGEQY
>.|13|TRBJ2-5|TRBV5-4|.
ASSAHNGDQETQY
>once|13|TRBJ2-7|TRBV6-5|TRBD1
ASSYSMTGAYEQY
>.|9|TRBJ2-1|TRBV28|TRBD1
ASRWDSSQF
>.|11|TRBJ1-2|TRBV5-4|TRBD1
ASAYQTGIGYT
>.|15|TRBJ2-1|TRBV30|TRBD2
AWSTLRTSGGNNEQF
>few|9|TRBJ2-7|TRBV5-4|.
ASSSRYEQY
>.|11|TRBJ2-1|TRBV27|TRBD2
ASSFPGRNEQF
>.|12|TRBJ1-2|TRBV11-2|.
ASSLGLPNYGYT
>.|13|TRBJ2-3|TRBV28|.
ASSAPEENTDTQY